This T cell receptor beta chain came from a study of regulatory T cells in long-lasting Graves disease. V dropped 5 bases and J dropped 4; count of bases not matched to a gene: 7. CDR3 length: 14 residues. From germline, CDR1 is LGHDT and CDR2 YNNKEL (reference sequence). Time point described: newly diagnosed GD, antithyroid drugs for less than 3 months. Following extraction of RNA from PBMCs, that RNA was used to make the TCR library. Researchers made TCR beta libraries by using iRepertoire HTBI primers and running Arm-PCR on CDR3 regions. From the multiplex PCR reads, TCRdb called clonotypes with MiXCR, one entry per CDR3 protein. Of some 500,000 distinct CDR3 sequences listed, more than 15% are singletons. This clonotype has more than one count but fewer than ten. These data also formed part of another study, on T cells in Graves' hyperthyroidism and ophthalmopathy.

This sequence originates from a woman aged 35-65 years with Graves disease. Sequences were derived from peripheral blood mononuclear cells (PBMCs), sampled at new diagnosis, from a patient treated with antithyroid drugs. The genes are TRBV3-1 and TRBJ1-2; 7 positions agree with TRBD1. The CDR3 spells CASSSLDRVYGYTF. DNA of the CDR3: TGTGCCAGCAGCTCTCTCGACAGGGTCTATGGCTACACCTTC.